Detailed here is one TCR beta chain. Germline V gene sequence: CDR1 PRHDT, CDR2 FYEKMQ (reference sequence). Trimming cost V 5 bases and J 6 bases, with 17 bases left between them. This CDR3 comprises 14 residues. The table came from immunoSEQ multiplex PCR; TCRdb's copy has only in-frame clones and leaves some out. The sample carries some 21,000 clones, over 65% recorded once. The data stem from a study of blood T cell repertoires in COVID-19. The sample consisted of peripheral blood. The rearrangement joins TRBV13 to TRBJ2-7; the D gene is possibly TRBD2 (6 bases). The TCR originated in a human donor in a cohort sampled during active or convalescent COVID-19. The DNA for the CDR3 is TGTGCCAGCAGCGCCTCGGGGACTTTCGGCGAGCAGTACTTC. The encoded protein is CASSASGTFGEQYF.